The following is a TCR beta chain sequence with its context. Trimming removed 5 bases from V and 8 bases from J, with 15 bases in between. Germline-derived CDR1 and CDR2 are MNHEY and SVGAGI. This CDR3 contains 14 residues. Run at survey level, the immunoSEQ assay was version v3.0. Profiled with immunoSEQ multiplex PCR; TCRdb holds only in-frame clones, not every one. Of around 29,000 clones listed, 90% to 95% were seen once; the top ten hold 6.5% to 10%. This entry belongs to a study of long-term antiretroviral therapy in people with HIV. Study background: There is a gap of about a decade between the earliest samples and the later 2015 immediate-ART recommendation.

The sequencing used unsorted PBMCs, collected about 6.6 years after starting antiretroviral therapy. The gene calls are TRBV6-5 and TRBJ1-4, with D uncertain. The sequence came from a man aged 30-40 years with HIV. The CDR3 is CASSKTVVKEKLFF. For the CDR3, the DNA is TGTGCCAGCAGTAAGACCGTTGTAAAAGAAAAACTGTTTTTT.